This record covers a single T cell receptor beta chain. Its antigen is currently unknown. Assay used: immunoSEQ multiplex PCR; TCRdb lists only in-frame clones, some missing. Altogether about 1,500,000 clones are present, roughly 96% being singletons, with the ten largest covering roughly 1.1%. The sample comes from a study of shared clonotypes between healthy human individuals. Whole-study context: Participating donors consisted of two women and a few men aged 18 to 49. Overall study findings and caveats: Sorted-subset sequencing was shown by rarefaction to be incomplete despite large depth. Sharing of clonotypes among donors was expected to vary with sequencing depth. For naive CD4 cells, around 5% of clonotypes were shared across a few donors.

The CDR3 runs 13 residues. Trimming removed 2 bases at V and 3 bases at J, with 5 bases between. Germline V gene data show CDR1 as LNHDA and CDR2 as SQIVND (reference sequence). The TCR comes from a man aged 25 to 40 in good health. The specimen was naive CD4+ T cells sorted from blood. Subset: CD45RA+ positively selected. The chain combines TRBV19 with TRBJ1-5; unclear D gene. CDR3 in amino acids: CASSIQNNQPQHF. CDR3 nucleotides: TGTGCCAGTAGTATACAAAACAATCAGCCCCAGCATTTT.